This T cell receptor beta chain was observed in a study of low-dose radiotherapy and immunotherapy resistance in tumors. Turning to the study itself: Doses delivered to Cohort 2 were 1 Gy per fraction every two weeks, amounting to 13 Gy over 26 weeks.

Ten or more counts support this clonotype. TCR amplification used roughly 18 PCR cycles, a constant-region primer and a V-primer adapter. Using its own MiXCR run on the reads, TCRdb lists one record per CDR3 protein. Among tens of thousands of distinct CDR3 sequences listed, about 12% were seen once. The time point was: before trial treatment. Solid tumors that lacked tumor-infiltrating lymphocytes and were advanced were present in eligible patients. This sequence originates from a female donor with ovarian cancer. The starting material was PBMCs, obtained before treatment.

The CDR3 bases are TGTGCCAGCAGCTTGGGGGGTAGCGGGGGCCAAGAGACCCAGTACTTC. It is translated as CASSLGGSGGQETQYF. This chain connects TRBV5-5 to TRBJ2-5; 9 bases map to TRBD2. J lost 1 base, V lost 0 bases, and 4 bases had no gene match. The CDR3 runs 16 residues. Germline V gene lookup returns CDR1 SGHKS and CDR2 YYEKEE (reference sequence).